The clone carrying this T cell receptor beta chain was counted a few times. This sample's treatment: randomized to nivolumab then ipilimumab (arm A) or the reverse (arm B). Libraries were prepared by immunoSEQ multiplex PCR; TCRdb keeps only in-frame clonotypes and omits some of them. The sample lists 20,000 or so clones, more than 60% occurring once. The sample originates from a study of sequential checkpoint blockade in melanoma. This receptor was obtained from a human donor with melanoma. Sequencing used CD8+ T cells sorted from blood (inferred from file names), obtained from a patient given nivolumab and ipilimumab in sequence.

CDR3 sequence: CASSLLDRVTEAFF. CDR3 coding DNA: TGTGCCAGCAGCTTACTAGACAGGGTAACTGAAGCTTTCTTT. The V call is TRBV7-2, the J call TRBJ1-1, with TRBD1 matching over 7 bases. Trimming removed 2 bases from V and 5 bases from J; junction bases left unmatched: 5. The CDR3 spans 14 residues. Looked up from germline, CDR1 is SGHTA and CDR2 is FQGNSA. Combining the CDR3 with reference TRBV7-2 and TRBJ1-1 gives the whole variable domain GAGVSQSPSNKVTEKGKDVELRCDPISGHTALYWYRQSLGQGLEFLIYFQGNSAPDKSGLPSDRFSAERTGGSVSTLTIQRTQQEDSAVYLCASSLLDRVTEAFFGQGTRLTVV.